This TCR beta chain was retrieved from a study of shared clonotypes between healthy human individuals. On the study more broadly: Donor composition was two women and three men, aged 18 to 49.

CD45RO-negative, CCR7-selected cells formed the naive CD8 fraction, which excluded terminally differentiated effector memory CD45RA+ cells. Sequencing used immunoSEQ multiplex PCR; TCRdb keeps in-frame clones, though not all of them. Of nearly 2 million clones listed, roughly 95% are singletons. Trimming removed 5 bases from V and 0 bases from J, with 10 bases in between. The CDR3 loop spans 14 amino acids. CDR1 is MNHEY, CDR2 SMNVEV, per germline (reference sequence). The sequence was obtained from a man younger than 35 in good health. Specimen: naive CD8+ T cells sorted from blood. The rearrangement links TRBV27 to TRBJ1-1; D unclear. CDR3: CASSQNLMNTEAFF. CDR3 bases: TGTGCCAGCAGTCAGAACCTAATGAACACTGAAGCTTTCTTT.